Reported below is one T cell receptor beta chain. The data were taken from a study of CD8 T cells in Susac syndrome. Reverse transcription of roughly 0.5 to 1 ug RNA used random hexamers. Via MiXCR, TCRdb re-called the immunoSEQ multiplex PCR reads, giving one row per CDR3 protein. The sample records approximately 260,000 distinct CDR3 sequences, about 96% being singletons. Sequencing used CD4+ T cells from PBMCs. The sequence was collected from a human donor with Susac syndrome.

The CDR3 reads CASLGGKNIQYF. Here the CDR3 DNA reads TGTGCCAGCTTGGGGGGCAAAAACATTCAGTACTTC. The chain uses TRBV6-2 or TRBV6-3 and TRBJ2-4; D might be TRBD2 (6 bases). The CDR3 runs 12 residues. CDR1 is MNHEY and CDR2 is SVGEGT in the germline V gene. V lost 8 bases and J 3 bases, leaving 8 bases between the germline ends.